This T cell receptor (beta chain) is from a study of Graves' ophthalmopathy and Graves' hyperthyroidism. RNA served as the template for amplifying TCR beta CDR3 regions. HTBI-primed first-round RT-PCR preceded second-round multiplex PCR. From the multiplex PCR reads, TCRdb called clonotypes with MiXCR, one entry per CDR3 protein. The data contain roughly 700,000 distinct CDR3 sequences, 40% of them seen just once; the ten biggest clones take up 44%. Study outcomes and limitations: A roughly 83% specificity and around 89% sensitivity were achieved by a 13-signature model that separated ophthalmopathy from stable hyperthyroidism. Blood repertoires reportedly contained most expanded thyroid clonotypes above 0.001 frequency.

The length of the CDR3 is 14 residues. Patients were excluded if they had other autoimmune diseases or uncontrolled infections, and likewise if pregnancy or lactation applied. Points on this clonotype: Antigen unknown. An end of the junction differs from the germline gene, which may be a read error.

Sequencing used peripheral blood. The rearrangement links TRBV12-3 or TRBV12-4 to TRBJ2-7; 9 nucleotides line up with TRBD2. The receptor comes from an adult man with Graves' ophthalmopathy. CDR3 amino acids: CASSLAGRALEQYF. The CDR3 DNA reads TGTGCCAGCAGTCTAGCGGGGAGGGCTCTCGAGCAGTACTTC.